Detailed here is one T cell receptor (beta chain). Participants spanned ages roughly 18 to 90 years and resided in about 24 US areas. Authors' methods: Amplification with reference gene primers provided the estimates of nucleated cell counts. The table came from immunoSEQ multiplex PCR; TCRdb's copy has only in-frame clones and leaves some out. That table is the source of V, J and clone size, and D and trimming were worked out from the DNA. The table has 150,000 or so clones, about three quarters seen once; the top ten hold 2.5% to 3%. The data were obtained in a study of blood T cell repertoires in COVID-19. On the study more broadly: The cDNA or gDNA used as material had been derived from T cells, B-cell-depleted T cells, or PBMCs.

The receptor's source is a woman between 50 and 59 years old who had recovered from COVID-19. The sequencing input was PBMCs or T cells enriched from blood (not recorded which).

CDR3 sequence reads: CASSQERETQYF. CDR3 nucleotide sequence: TGTGCCAGCAGCCAAGAGAGGGAGACCCAGTACTTC. This chain connects TRBV5-4 to TRBJ2-5, with D unclear. This CDR3 contains 12 residues. V was cut by 4 bases and J by 5 bases, with 9 bases left in between. Germline CDR1 and CDR2: SGHNT and YYREEE (reference sequence).